The source of this TCR beta chain is a study of beta chain features in type 1 diabetes. Sequencing targeted expressed TCRB transcripts, as all isolated RNA had been reverse transcribed. Measured with immunoSEQ multiplex PCR; TCRdb has only the in-frame clones, and not every one. The sample holds nearly 350,000 clones, approximately 8.2% seen once. This clone has ten or more counts. The same CDR3 can be traced to other DNA sequences in this sample. Purity exceeding 95% was reached by all sorted populations. The sequencing input was central memory CD4+ T cells from blood. This clonotype originated in a woman younger than 30 in good health.

The chain's CDR3 is CASSLGLAGGQETQYF. The CDR3 DNA reads as TGTGCCAGCAGTCTAGGACTAGCGGGAGGGCAAGAGACCCAGTACTTC. V is TRBV28 and J is TRBJ2-5; 15 bases are shared with TRBD2. Losses at the gene ends were 5 bases for V and 2 bases for J; bases not matched to a gene: 3. This CDR3 region has 16 residues. Germline loops: CDR1 MDHEN, CDR2 SYDVKM.